This T cell receptor (beta chain) was captured by sequencing in a study of human T cells and chemical hapten exposure. The CDR3 has 10 residues. Germline CDR1 reads MNHEY; CDR2 reads SMNVEV (reference sequence). V was cut by 8 bases and J by 3 bases, with 5 bases left in between. TCRdb reanalysed the RACE reads using MiXCR and keeps one entry per CDR3 protein. The sample shows some 62,000 distinct CDR3 sequences, approximately 11% of them seen only once. Time point noted: patch test 3, about 24 weeks after DPC sensitization. Treatment described: therapeutic diphenylcyclopropenone sensitization with weekly scalp DPC. A few counts support this clonotype.

This receptor was obtained from a woman between 25 and 40 years old with alopecia areata. Some clones in this sample may be carry-over from other donors' samples. The genes are TRBV27 and TRBJ2-7, with D unclear. The sequenced sample was whole blood, obtained in connection with sensitization to the hapten diphenylcyclopropenone (DPC). The CDR3 region has the DNA TGTGCCAGCGGATACTACGAGCAGTACTTC. It specifies CASGYYEQYF.